This T cell receptor (beta chain) was identified during a study of cytotoxic CD8 clonotypes in ibrutinib-treated CLL. Turning to the study itself: Included were 10 to 12 relapsed/refractory and roughly 15 treatment-naive patients, of whom about 18 were IGHV unmutated. General study results and limits: Once treatment began, public clonotypes, which were uncommon, contracted or stayed stable.

Germline V gene sequence: CDR1 SGDLS, CDR2 YYNGEE. The CDR3 extends over 14 amino acids. Losses at the gene ends were 4 bases for V and 1 base for J; bases not matched to a gene: 4. A few counts support this clone. Its specificity is unknown. Other DNA sequences in this specimen translate into the identical CDR3. Profiling relied on immunoSEQ multiplex PCR, and the TCRdb table lists in-frame clones only, not all of them. The sample carries around 7,900 clones, roughly 71% recorded once. The material sequenced was PBMCs, taken before ibrutinib treatment. The receptor was derived from a human donor with chronic lymphocytic leukemia. The V gene is TRBV9, the J gene TRBJ1-1; TRBD1 agrees at 7 bases. CDR3 region: CASSPHRGNTEAFF. The CDR3 DNA follows: TGTGCCAGCAGCCCTCACAGGGGGAACACTGAAGCTTTCTTT.